Sequencing of this T cell receptor beta chain was carried out in a study of cytomegalovirus exposure and HLA in healthy donors. PCR employed 60 Vbeta and 13 Jbeta primers. Source study methods: Around 9.9 million shared chains were among the approximately 80 million unique TCR beta chains that a later analysis counted. Using immunoSEQ multiplex PCR, the repertoire was profiled, and TCRdb retains in-frame clones only, with some absent. The V and J calls and clone size come from that table; D and trimming were worked out from the DNA. The table lists about 200,000 clones, roughly 79% of them singletons. Whole-study findings and limits: An apparent linkage of common viral pathogens to several of the most significant clusters emerged in a later analysis. Later, TCR association rates were found to vary by HLA locus, highest for DRB1 and lowest for HLA-C. Researchers catalogued about 160 TCR beta chains as cytomegalovirus-associated.

Concerning this clone itself: Its antigen remains unidentified.

V was pared by 0 bases and J by 2 bases, with 12 bases of the junction left unmatched. CDR1 and CDR2 from the germline V gene are LNHNV and YYDKDF (reference sequence). CDR3 length equals 18 residues. This receptor was taken from a man aged 25 to 45 in good health and CMV-seronegative. The sample was PBMCs. The chain employs TRBV15 and TRBJ2-7; 8 nucleotides agree with TRBD1. CDR3 nucleotide sequence: TGTGCCACCAGCAGAGATTTGTCCCCGGGACAGGCTACCTACGAGCAGTACTTC. Translated: CATSRDLSPGQATYEQYF.